This T cell receptor (beta chain) was obtained from a study of control samples from healthy donors and cancer patients. This table comes from immunoSEQ multiplex PCR, and its TCRdb copy is limited to in-frame clones, with some not included. The table records about 120,000 clones, approximately 87% of them present only once. The CDR3 is made up of 22 amino acids. Germline-derived CDR1 and CDR2 are SGHRS and YFSETQ. V lost 2 bases to trimming and J lost 1 base; unmatched junction nucleotides: 24. The chain couples TRBV5-1 to TRBJ2-5; 9 bases fit TRBD1. This TCR came from a man aged 25 to 45 in good health. Sequencing was carried out using blood. This chain's CDR3 is CASSLYPGQGFRQGGIQETQYF. In nucleotides, the CDR3 is TGCGCCAGCAGCTTATACCCGGGACAGGGTTTCCGTCAAGGTGGAATCCAAGAGACCCAGTACTTC.